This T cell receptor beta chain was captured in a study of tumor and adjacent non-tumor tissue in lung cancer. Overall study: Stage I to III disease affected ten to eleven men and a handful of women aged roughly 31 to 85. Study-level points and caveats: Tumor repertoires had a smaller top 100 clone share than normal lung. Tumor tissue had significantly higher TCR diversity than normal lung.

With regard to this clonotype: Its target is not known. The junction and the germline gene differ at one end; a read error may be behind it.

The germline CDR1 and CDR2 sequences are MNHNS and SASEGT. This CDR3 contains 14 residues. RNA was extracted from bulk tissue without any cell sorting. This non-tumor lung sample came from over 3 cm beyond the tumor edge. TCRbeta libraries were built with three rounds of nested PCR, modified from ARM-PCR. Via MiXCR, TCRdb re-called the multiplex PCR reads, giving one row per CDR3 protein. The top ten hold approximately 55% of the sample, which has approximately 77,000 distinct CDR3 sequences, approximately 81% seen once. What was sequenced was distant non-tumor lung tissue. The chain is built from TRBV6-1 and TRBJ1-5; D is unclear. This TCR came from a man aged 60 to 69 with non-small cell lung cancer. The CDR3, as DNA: TGTGCCAGTAGTGGGCACAATAGCAATCAGCACCAGCATTTT. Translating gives CASSGHNSNQHQHF.